Included here is one T cell receptor (beta chain) sequence, with context. An end of the junction differs from the germline gene, which may be a read error. Treatment here: over 15 received Ad26.COV2.S at low or high dose, single or two shots; roughly 5 received placebo; per-sample allocation not given. Sampling took place 63 days after the first vaccine or placebo injection. Boston hosted the donor, who was an adult aged 18-55 years. Profiling relied on immunoSEQ multiplex PCR, and the TCRdb table lists in-frame clones only, not all of them. The sample lists 400,000 to 500,000 clones; over 75% were seen once. The germline gives CDR1 DFQATT, CDR2 SNEGSKA (reference sequence). CDR3 length: 11 residues. This sample was included in a study of Ad26.COV2.S vaccination and SARS-CoV-2 variants. Study details: As a participant in COV1001, the donor was in the Ad26.COV2.S trial arm. Once or twice, 56 days apart, Ad26.COV2.S was delivered intramuscularly.

The receptor was derived from a person between 18 and 59 years old who received the Ad26.COV2.S COVID-19 vaccine or a placebo. Source: peripheral blood, taken in a trial of Ad26.COV2.S vaccine versus placebo. The chain joins TRBV20-1 to TRBJ2-5; 8 nucleotides match TRBD2. The DNA of the CDR3 is TGCAGTGCTAGACTTGGACTAGCTGAGAACTTC. Translation: CSARLGLAENF.